The 22 T cell receptor beta chains below were found in one sample sequenced in a study of long-term antiretroviral therapy in people with HIV (dated by TCRdb to 2021 to 2024). The immunoSEQ hsTCRB v3.0 assay was used at survey level resolution to sequence the TRB variable region. This immuneACCESS table, as held by TCRdb, lists in-frame sequences with V and J called but not all clones. Of the missing ones, under half trace to an unresolved V gene in checked studies; the others have no known cause. Counted in this sample were roughly 25,000 clones; around 83% of them appeared once. The top ten hold 5.6% of the sample. The sequenced sample was unsorted PBMCs, obtained 0.7 years before starting antiretroviral therapy. These receptors were taken from a man aged 25 to 40 with HIV.

This chain joins TRBV7-2 and TRBJ2-7; D remains ambiguous. The length of the CDR3 is 14 residues. Germline V lookup: CDR1 SGHTA, CDR2 FQGNSA. The V end was cut by 2 bases, the J end by 0 bases, with 8 bases between. The CDR3 DNA reads TGTGCCAGCAGCTTATGGCACGGCTCCTACGAGCAGTACTTC. It yields the protein CASSLWHGSYEQYF.

The chain combines TRBV4-2 with TRBJ1-3; D is unclear. Trimming cost V 4 bases and J 3 bases, with 10 bases left between them. CDR1 is LGHNA and CDR2 is YNFKEQ in the germline V gene. This CDR3 comprises 14 residues. The CDR3 reads CASSPLEGGNTIYF. The CDR3 nucleotides are TGTGCCAGCAGCCCCTTGGAGGGTGGAAACACCATATATTTT.

This clone was detected once. The V call is TRBV5-4, the J call TRBJ2-1, with D unresolved. Trimming cost V 4 bases and J 7 bases, with 15 bases left between them. Germline V lookup: CDR1 SGHNT, CDR2 YYREEE (reference sequence). CDR3 size: 14 residues. CDR3 nucleotides: TGTGCCAGCAGCGGTATTGACCAGGAGAATGAGCAGTTCTTC. Translation: CASSGIDQENEQFF.

The gene calls are TRBV9 and TRBJ2-3, with D maybe TRBD2 (6 bases). The V and J ends lost 0 bases and 0 bases respectively, with 8 bases between them. The CDR3 is 15 amino acids. The V gene's germline CDR1 is SGDLS and CDR2 YYNGEE. The CDR3 loop is CASSVGGVSTDTQYF. DNA for the CDR3: TGTGCCAGCAGCGTAGGCGGGGTTAGCACAGATACGCAGTATTTT.

The chain links TRBV19 to TRBJ2-7, with D unclear. This CDR3 is 12 amino acids long. V gave up 11 bases and J gave up 3 bases, with 14 bases separating them. From germline, CDR1 is LNHDA and CDR2 SQIVND (reference sequence). The CDR3 DNA follows: TGTGCCGTTGGAGTTTCGGGCTACGAGCAGTACTTC. Translation gives CAVGVSGYEQYF.

The rearrangement links TRBV7-9 to TRBJ2-2; unclear D gene. Germline CDR1 SEHNR, CDR2 FQNEAQ (reference sequence). Trimming took 5 bases from V and 1 from J, leaving 11 bases between them. This CDR3 spans 15 amino acids. CDR3 nucleotide sequence: TGTGCCAGCAGCCCCGACCCCAGGAACACCGGGGAGCTGTTTTTT. It is translated as CASSPDPRNTGELFF.

J is TRBJ1-5 and V is TRBV10-3; D not resolved. V dropped 3 bases and J dropped 1 base, with 10 bases sitting between them. CDR3 length: 15 amino acids. Germline V gives CDR1 ENHRY, CDR2 SYGVKD. CDR3: CAISEGSGSNQPQHF. The CDR3 nucleotides read TGTGCCATCAGTGAAGGCAGCGGGAGCAATCAGCCCCAGCATTTT.

The chain has TRBV7-9 and TRBJ2-1; 12 bases align to TRBD2. CDR1 is SEHNR, CDR2 FQNEAQ, per germline (reference sequence). The trim removed 5 bases at V and 2 bases at J, leaving 13 bases unmatched. The CDR3 totals 19 residues. The CDR3 bases are TGTGCCAGCAGCGGCGGGGCTAGCGGGAGGGGGAGGGCCTACAATGAGCAGTTCTTC. It encodes CASSGGASGRGRAYNEQFF.

This sequence joins TRBV25-1 and TRBJ1-2; D may be TRBD1 (5 bases). V lost 4 bases and J 4 bases, leaving 13 bases between the germline ends. Per germline, CDR1 MGHDK and CDR2 SYGVNS. This CDR3 contains 14 residues. In nucleotides, the CDR3 is TGTGCCAGCAGTGTATCGGGACGGACCTATGGCTACACCTTC. Translating gives CASSVSGRTYGYTF.

The V call is TRBV5-1, the J call TRBJ2-5, with 11 nucleotides matching TRBD1. Trimming cost V 1 base and J 5 bases; bases outside gene matches: 4. Germline V lookup: CDR1 SGHRS, CDR2 YFSETQ. The CDR3 sequence is 15 residues long. The CDR3 here is CASSLRTGGWETQYF. CDR3 DNA: TGCGCCAGCAGCTTGAGGACAGGGGGCTGGGAGACCCAGTACTTC.

This clone showed up just once. This chain connects TRBV4-1 to TRBJ2-7; 9 positions agree with TRBD1. The J segment lost 1 base and the V segment lost 3 bases, leaving 1 base of the junction unmatched. Germline CDR1 and CDR2: MGHRA and YSYEKL. The CDR3 has 14 amino acids. The chain's CDR3 is CASSHGQGSYEQYF. The CDR3 DNA sequence: TGCGCCAGCAGCCACGGACAGGGGTCCTACGAGCAGTACTTC.

CDR3 in DNA: TGCAGCGTTGCACATGGGGGCGAGCAGTACTTC. Its translation: CSVAHGGEQYF. V gene TRBV29-1 combines with J gene TRBJ2-7; D tentatively fits TRBD1 or TRBD2 (5 bases each). The length of the CDR3 is 11 residues. The V and J ends lost 4 bases and 6 bases respectively, with 10 bases between them. Germline V gene lookup returns CDR1 SQVTM and CDR2 ANQGSEA.

CDR3 DNA: TGTGCCAGCAAAATAGGGACAGTTGACGTCGAGCAGTACTTC. Encoded protein: CASKIGTVDVEQYF. The chain carries TRBV28 and TRBJ2-7; 7 bases agree with TRBD1. Germline V CDR1 and CDR2: MDHEN, SYDVKM. V lost 7 bases to trimming and J lost 6 bases; unmatched junction nucleotides: 12. The CDR3 is made up of 14 amino acids.

The gene calls are TRBV5-6 and TRBJ2-2; D is perhaps TRBD1 (5 bases). Trimming took 4 bases from V and 3 from J, leaving 13 bases between them. The length of the CDR3 is 15 residues. Germline V gene sequence: CDR1 SGHDT, CDR2 YYEEEE. As DNA, the CDR3 is TGTGCCAGCAGCACCCAGGGCAGGGACACCGGGGAGCTGTTTTTT. The encoded protein is CASSTQGRDTGELFF.

J is TRBJ1-1 and V is TRBV30; D uncertain. The ends were cut back, 3 bases at V and 0 bases at J, with 11 bases in the middle. Germline loops: CDR1 GTSNPN, CDR2 SVGIG (reference sequence). This CDR3 comprises 14 residues. This chain's CDR3 is CAWRADTVNTEAFF. In DNA form, the CDR3 reads TGTGCCTGGAGGGCCGACACGGTGAACACTGAAGCTTTCTTT.

V usage is TRBV6-1 and J usage is TRBJ1-5, with D perhaps matching TRBD1 (6 bases). V was pared by 3 bases and J by 2 bases, with 8 bases between. Germline CDR1 MNHNS, CDR2 SASEGT. The CDR3 contains 14 residues. CDR3 DNA sequence: TGTGCCAGCAGTGACAGGGGAGGCAATCAGCCCCAGCATTTT. Amino acids: CASSDRGGNQPQHF.

J is TRBJ1-1 and V is TRBV7-2; D is undetermined. CDR1 is SGHTA, CDR2 FQGNSA, per germline. Trimming left V 4 bases short and J 5 bases short, with 17 bases between. The CDR3 totals 15 residues. The CDR3 nucleotides read TGTGCCAGCAGCTCCTCTCTCGACCTTCGGACTGAAGCTTTCTTT. It translates to CASSSSLDLRTEAFF.

The chain uses TRBV7-2 and TRBJ2-7; 12 bases are a match to TRBD1. The CDR3 is 15 amino acids. CDR1 and CDR2 from the germline V gene are SGHTA and FQGNSA. V dropped 4 bases and J dropped 0; count of bases not matched to a gene: 1. The CDR3 nucleotides are TGTGCCAGCAGCTGGGGACAGGGGGCCTCCTACGAGCAGTACTTC. It yields the protein CASSWGQGASYEQYF.

The genes are TRBV11-2 and TRBJ2-4, with 11 bases fitting TRBD1. CDR1 and CDR2 (germline): SGHAT, FQNNGV. With V trimmed by 5 bases and J by 9 bases, 12 bases remained unmatched. This CDR3 has 16 amino acids. The CDR3 is CASSRGTGGRGPIQYF. CDR3 bases: TGTGCCAGCAGCCGAGGGACAGGGGGACGGGGACCCATTCAGTACTTC.

This clone was seen only once. V gene TRBV2 combines with J gene TRBJ2-7; 7 bases agree with TRBD2. Germline V gene sequence: CDR1 SNHLY, CDR2 FYNNEI. The ends lost 9 bases at V and 3 bases at J; junction bases unmatched: 14. This CDR3 is 15 amino acids long. As DNA, the CDR3 is TGTGCCAGTAAACCCGGGACTAACGCACTCTACGAGCAGTACTTC. Amino acid sequence: CASKPGTNALYEQYF.

The rearrangement joins TRBV5-1 to TRBJ2-5; TRBD2 matches at 12 bases. CDR1 and CDR2 (germline): SGHRS, YFSETQ. V trimming: 5 bases; J trimming: 2 bases; junction bases outside the gene matches: 19. The CDR3 runs 20 residues. CDR3 in amino acids: CASSQLGTGLAGMGQETQYF. The CDR3 DNA reads as TGCGCCAGCAGTCAATTGGGGACTGGACTAGCGGGGATGGGGCAAGAGACCCAGTACTTC. The full variable domain, in which reference TRBV5-1 and TRBJ2-5 provide the parts outside the CDR3, is KAGVTQTPRYLIKTRGQQVTLSCSPISGHRSVSWYQQTPGQGLQFLFEYFSETQRNKGNFPGRFSGRQFSNSRSEMNVSTLELGDSALYLCASSQLGTGLAGMGQETQYFGPGTRLLVL.

The chain couples TRBV4-2 to TRBJ2-1; 9 positions match TRBD2. After removal of 2 bases from V and 3 bases from J, the junction contained 5 bases not matched to a gene. Looked up from germline, CDR1 is LGHNA and CDR2 is YNFKEQ. CDR3 size: 16 residues. The CDR3 DNA reads as TGTGCCAGCAGCCAAATGAGCGGGGGGCTCTACAATGAGCAGTTCTTC. It specifies CASSQMSGGLYNEQFF.